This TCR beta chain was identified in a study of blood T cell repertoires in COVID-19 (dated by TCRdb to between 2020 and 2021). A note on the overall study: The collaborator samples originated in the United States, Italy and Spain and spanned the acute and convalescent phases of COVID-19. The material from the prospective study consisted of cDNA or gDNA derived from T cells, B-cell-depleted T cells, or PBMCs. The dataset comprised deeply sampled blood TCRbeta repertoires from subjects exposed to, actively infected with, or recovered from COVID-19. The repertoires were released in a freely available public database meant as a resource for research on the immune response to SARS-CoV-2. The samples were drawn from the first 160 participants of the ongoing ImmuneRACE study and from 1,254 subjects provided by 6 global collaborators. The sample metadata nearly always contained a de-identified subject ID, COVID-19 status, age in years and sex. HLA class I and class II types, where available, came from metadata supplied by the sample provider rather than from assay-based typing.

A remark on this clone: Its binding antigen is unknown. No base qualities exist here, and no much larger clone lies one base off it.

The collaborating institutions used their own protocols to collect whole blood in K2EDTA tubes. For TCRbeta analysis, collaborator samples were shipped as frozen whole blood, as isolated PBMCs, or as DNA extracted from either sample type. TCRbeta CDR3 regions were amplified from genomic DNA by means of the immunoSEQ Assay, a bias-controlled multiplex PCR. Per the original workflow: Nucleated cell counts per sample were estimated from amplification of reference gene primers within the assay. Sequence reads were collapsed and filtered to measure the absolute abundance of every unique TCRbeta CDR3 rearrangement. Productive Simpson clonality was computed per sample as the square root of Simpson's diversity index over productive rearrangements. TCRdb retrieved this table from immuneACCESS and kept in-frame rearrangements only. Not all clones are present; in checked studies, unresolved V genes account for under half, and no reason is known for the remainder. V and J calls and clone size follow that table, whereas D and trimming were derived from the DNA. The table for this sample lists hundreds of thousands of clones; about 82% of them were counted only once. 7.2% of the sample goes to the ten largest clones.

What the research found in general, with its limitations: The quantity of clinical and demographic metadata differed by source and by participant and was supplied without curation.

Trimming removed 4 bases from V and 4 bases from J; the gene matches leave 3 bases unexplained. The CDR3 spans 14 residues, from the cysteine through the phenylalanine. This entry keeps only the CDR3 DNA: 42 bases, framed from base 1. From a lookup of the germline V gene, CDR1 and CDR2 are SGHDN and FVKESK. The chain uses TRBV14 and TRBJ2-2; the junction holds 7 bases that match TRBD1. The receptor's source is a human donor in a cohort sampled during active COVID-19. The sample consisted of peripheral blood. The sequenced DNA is TGTGCCAGCAGCCGTCACAGGGGCACCGGGGAGCTGTTTTTT. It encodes CASSRHRGTGELFF.